This T cell receptor beta chain was profiled in a study of blood T cell repertoires in COVID-19. Trimming took 3 bases from V and 0 from J, leaving 9 bases between them. The CDR3 is 16 amino acids. Per the germline V gene, CDR1 is LNHDA and CDR2 is SQIVND (reference sequence). Produced via immunoSEQ multiplex PCR; TCRdb's table is partial and in-frame only. Of approximately 280,000 clones in the sample, approximately 88% are singletons; the top ten hold roughly 9.1%. The sample consisted of peripheral blood. This clonotype originated in a man aged 18 to 30 with active or convalescent COVID-19. The J gene is TRBJ1-6, the V gene TRBV19; tentative D call: TRBD1 (5 bases). CDR3 in amino acids: CASSISGDSYNSPLHF. The DNA of the CDR3 is TGTGCCAGTAGTATCTCGGGGGACTCCTATAATTCACCCCTCCACTTT. Supplemented by reference TRBV19 and TRBJ1-6, the full variable domain reads DGGITQSPKYLFRKEGQNVTLSCEQNLNHDAMYWYRQDPGQGLRLIYYSQIVNDFQKGDIAEGYSVSREKKESFPLTVTSAQKNPTAFYLCASSISGDSYNSPLHFGNGTRLTVT.